This T cell receptor beta chain was captured by sequencing in a study of shared clonotypes between healthy human individuals. Study observations and caveats: Donor clonotype sharing was expected to depend on sequencing depth. Genetic and exposure-history diversity was limited by the few donors.

Only CD45RO-negative cells positively selected for CCR7 counted as naive CD8 cells, so terminally differentiated effector memory CD45RA+ cells were excluded. Those who donated were healthy HIV-negative adults, with no recent acute infections or vaccinations reported. CDR3 size: 13 residues. Germline CDR1 is ENHRY and CDR2 is SYGVKD. V was shortened by 10 bases and J by 0 bases, with 12 bases between the two germline ends. Notes on this clone: The target antigen is unknown.

The data were produced by immunoSEQ multiplex PCR, yet TCRdb's version contains in-frame clones alone and is incomplete. The sample includes about 590,000 clones, 95% to 96% of them seen just once. The sequence was collected from a woman in her 30s in good health. V is TRBV10-3 and J is TRBJ1-1, with D perhaps TRBD1 (5 bases). Sequencing was performed on naive CD8+ T cells sorted from blood. CDR3 coding DNA: TGTGCCACGGGGGGGGGAATGAACACTGAAGCTTTCTTT. It codes for CATGGGMNTEAFF.